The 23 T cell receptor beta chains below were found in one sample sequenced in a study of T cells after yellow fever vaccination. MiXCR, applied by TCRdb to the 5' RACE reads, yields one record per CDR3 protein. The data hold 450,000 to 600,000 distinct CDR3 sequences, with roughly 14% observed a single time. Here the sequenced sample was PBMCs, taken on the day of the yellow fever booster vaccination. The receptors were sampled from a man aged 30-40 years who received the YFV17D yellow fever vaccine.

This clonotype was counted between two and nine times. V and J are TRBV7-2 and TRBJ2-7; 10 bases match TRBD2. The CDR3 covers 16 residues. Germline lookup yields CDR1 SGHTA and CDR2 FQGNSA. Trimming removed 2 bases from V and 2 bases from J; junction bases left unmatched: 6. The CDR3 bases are TGTGCCAGCAGCTTATATATAGCGGGAGGCCCCTACGAGCAGTACTTC. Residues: CASSLYIAGGPYEQYF.

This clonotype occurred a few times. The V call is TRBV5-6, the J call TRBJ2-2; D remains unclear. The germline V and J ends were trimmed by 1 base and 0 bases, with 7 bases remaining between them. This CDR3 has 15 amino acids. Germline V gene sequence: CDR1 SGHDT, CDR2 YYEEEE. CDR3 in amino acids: CASSLITANTGELFF. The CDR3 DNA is TGTGCCAGCAGCTTGATTACCGCGAACACCGGGGAGCTGTTTTTT.

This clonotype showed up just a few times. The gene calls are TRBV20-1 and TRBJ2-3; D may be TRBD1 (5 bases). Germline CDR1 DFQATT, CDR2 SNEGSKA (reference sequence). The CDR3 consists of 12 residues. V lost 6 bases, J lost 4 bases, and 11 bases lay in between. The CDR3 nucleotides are TGCAGTGCCCTCCAGACAGCAGATACGCAGTATTTT. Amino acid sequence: CSALQTADTQYF.

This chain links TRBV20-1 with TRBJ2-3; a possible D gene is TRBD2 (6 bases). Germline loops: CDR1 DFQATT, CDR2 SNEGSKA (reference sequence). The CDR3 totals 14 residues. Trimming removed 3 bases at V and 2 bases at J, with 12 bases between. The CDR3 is CSASGGLNTDTQYF. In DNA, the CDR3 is TGCAGTGCTAGTGGGGGACTGAACACAGATACGCAGTATTTT.

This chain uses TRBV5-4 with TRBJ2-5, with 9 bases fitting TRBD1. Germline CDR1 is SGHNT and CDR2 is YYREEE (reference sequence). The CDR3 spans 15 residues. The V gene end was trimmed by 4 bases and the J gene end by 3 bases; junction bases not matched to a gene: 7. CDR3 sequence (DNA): TGTGCCAGCAGCGGAACAGGGGGCGTTGAAGAGACCCAGTACTTC. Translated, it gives CASSGTGGVEETQYF. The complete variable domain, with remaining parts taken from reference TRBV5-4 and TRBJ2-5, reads ETGVTQSPTHLIKTRGQQVTLRCSSQSGHNTVSWYQQALGQGPQFIFQYYREEENGRGNFPPRFSGLQFPNYSSELNVNALELDDSALYLCASSGTGGVEETQYFGPGTRLLVL.

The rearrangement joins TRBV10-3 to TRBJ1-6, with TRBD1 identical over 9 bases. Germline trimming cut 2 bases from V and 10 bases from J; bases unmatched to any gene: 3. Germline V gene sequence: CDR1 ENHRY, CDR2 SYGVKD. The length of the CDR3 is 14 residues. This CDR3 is CAISEGTGRSPLHF. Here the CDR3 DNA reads TGTGCCATCAGTGAGGGGACAGGGAGGTCACCCCTCCACTTT.

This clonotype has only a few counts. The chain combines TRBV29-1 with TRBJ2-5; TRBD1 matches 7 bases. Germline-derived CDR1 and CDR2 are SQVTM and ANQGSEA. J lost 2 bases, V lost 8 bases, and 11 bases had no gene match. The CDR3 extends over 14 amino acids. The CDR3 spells CSLNYGQEQETQYF. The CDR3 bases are TGCAGCCTAAACTACGGACAGGAACAAGAGACCCAGTACTTC.

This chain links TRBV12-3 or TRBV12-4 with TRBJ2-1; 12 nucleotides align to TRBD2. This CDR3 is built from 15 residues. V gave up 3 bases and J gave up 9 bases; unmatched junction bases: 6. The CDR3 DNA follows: TGTGCCAGCAGTTTCCGACTAGCGGGAGCCTCTGAGCAGTTCTTC. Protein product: CASSFRLAGASEQFF.

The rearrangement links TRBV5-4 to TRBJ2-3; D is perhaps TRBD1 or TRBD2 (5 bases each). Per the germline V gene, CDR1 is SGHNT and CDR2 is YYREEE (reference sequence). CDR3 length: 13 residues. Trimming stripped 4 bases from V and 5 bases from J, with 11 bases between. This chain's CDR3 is CASSRDPLDTQYF. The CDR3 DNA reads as TGTGCCAGCAGCCGGGACCCTTTAGATACGCAGTATTTT.

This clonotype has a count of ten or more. This CDR3 reads CASRRGTSGRAEQFF. As DNA, the CDR3 is TGTGCCAGCAGACGAGGGACTAGCGGGAGGGCAGAGCAGTTCTTC. The rearrangement uses TRBV7-2 and TRBJ2-1, with 16 bases fitting TRBD2. V dropped 6 bases and J dropped 10; count of bases not matched to a gene: 6. The CDR3 is 15 amino acids. CDR1 and CDR2 (germline): SGHTA, FQGNSA.

The CDR3 protein is CASSYTGSPGANVLTF. CDR3 nucleotide sequence: TGTGCCAGCAGTTACACAGGGAGCCCTGGGGCCAACGTCCTGACTTTC. The chain has TRBV6-5 and TRBJ2-6, with D possibly matching TRBD1 (6 bases). Per the germline V gene, CDR1 is MNHEY and CDR2 is SVGAGI. CDR3 length: 16 amino acids. V lost 2 bases and J 2 bases, leaving 10 bases between the germline ends.

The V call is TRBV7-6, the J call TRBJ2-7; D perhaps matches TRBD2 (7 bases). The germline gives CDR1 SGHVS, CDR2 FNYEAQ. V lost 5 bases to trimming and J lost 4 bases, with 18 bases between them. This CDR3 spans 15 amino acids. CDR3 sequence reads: CASSLRRGGSYEQYF. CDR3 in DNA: TGTGCCAGCAGCCTCCGGAGGGGGGGGAGTTACGAGCAGTACTTC.

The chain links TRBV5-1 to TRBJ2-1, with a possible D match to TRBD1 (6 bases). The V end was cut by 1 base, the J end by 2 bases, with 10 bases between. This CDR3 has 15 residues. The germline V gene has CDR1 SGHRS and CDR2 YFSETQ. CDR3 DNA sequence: TGCGCCAGCAGCTTGAAATGGGACACCTACAATGAGCAGTTCTTC. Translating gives CASSLKWDTYNEQFF.

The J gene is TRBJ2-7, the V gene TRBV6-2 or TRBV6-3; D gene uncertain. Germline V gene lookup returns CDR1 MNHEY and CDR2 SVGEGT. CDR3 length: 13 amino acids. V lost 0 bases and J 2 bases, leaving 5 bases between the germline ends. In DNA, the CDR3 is TGTGCCAGCAGTTACTCGACGGCCTACGAGCAGTACTTC. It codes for CASSYSTAYEQYF.

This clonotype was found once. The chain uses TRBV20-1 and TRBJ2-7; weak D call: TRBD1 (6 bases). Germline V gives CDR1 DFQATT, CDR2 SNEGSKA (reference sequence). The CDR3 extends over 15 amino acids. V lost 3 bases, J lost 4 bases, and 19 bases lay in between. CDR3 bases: TGCAGTGCTAGGGGAACAGGGAGAGGGGATTACGAGCAGTACTTC. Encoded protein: CSARGTGRGDYEQYF.

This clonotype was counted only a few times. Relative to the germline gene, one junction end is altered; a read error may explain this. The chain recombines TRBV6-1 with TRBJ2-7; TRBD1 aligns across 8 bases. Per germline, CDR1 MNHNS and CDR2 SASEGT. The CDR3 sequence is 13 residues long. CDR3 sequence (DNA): TGTGCCAGCAGAACGAAGCTAAGGGACAGGCTCGCCTTC. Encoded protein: CASRTKLRDRLAF.

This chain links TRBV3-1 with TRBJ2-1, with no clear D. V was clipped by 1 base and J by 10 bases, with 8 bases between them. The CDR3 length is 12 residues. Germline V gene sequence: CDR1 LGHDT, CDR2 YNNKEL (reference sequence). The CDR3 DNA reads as TGTGCCAGCAGCCAAGTGGCCCGGGAGCAGTTCTTC. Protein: CASSQVAREQFF.

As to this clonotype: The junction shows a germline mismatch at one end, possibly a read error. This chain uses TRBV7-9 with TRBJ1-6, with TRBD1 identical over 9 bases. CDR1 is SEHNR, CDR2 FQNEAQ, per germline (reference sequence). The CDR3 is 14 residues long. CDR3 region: CASSGGQGNSPHHF. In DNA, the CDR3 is TGTGCCAGCAGCGGGGGACAGGGTAATTCACCCCACCACTTT.

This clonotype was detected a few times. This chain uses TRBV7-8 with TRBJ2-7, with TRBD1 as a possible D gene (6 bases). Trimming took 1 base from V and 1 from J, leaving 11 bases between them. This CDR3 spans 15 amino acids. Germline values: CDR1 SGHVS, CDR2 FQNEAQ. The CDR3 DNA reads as TGTGCCAGCAGCTTAGGCAGGGGTCGATCCTACGAGCAGTACTTC. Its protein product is CASSLGRGRSYEQYF. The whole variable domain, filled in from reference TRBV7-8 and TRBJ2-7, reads GAGVSQSPRYKVAKRGQDVALRCDPISGHVSLFWYQQALGQGPEFLTYFQNEAQLDKSGLPSDRFFAERPEGSVSTLKIQRTQQEDSAVYLCASSLGRGRSYEQYFGPGTRLTVT.

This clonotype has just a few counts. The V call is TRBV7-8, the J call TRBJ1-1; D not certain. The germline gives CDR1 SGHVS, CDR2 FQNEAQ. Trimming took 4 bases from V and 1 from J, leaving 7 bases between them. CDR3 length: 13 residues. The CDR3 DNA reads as TGTGCCAGCAGCTCGACATCGAACACTGAAGCTTTCTTT. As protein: CASSSTSNTEAFF.

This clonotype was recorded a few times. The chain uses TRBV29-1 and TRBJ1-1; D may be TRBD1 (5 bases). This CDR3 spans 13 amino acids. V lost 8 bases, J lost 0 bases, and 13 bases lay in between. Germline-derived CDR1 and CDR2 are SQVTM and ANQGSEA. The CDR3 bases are TGCAGCTCATGGGGCCTCTTGAACACTGAAGCTTTCTTT. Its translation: CSSWGLLNTEAFF.

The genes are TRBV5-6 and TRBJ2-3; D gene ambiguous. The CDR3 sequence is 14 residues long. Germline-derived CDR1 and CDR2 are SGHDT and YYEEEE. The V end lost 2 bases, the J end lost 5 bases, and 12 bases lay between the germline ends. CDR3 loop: CASSFLLGEDTQYF. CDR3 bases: TGTGCCAGCAGCTTTCTACTTGGGGAAGATACGCAGTATTTT. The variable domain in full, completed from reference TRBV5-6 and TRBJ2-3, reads DAGVTQSPTHLIKTRGQQVTLRCSPKSGHDTVSWYQQALGQGPQFIFQYYEEEERQRGNFPDRFSGHQFPNYSSELNVNALLLGDSALYLCASSFLLGEDTQYFGPGTRLTVL.

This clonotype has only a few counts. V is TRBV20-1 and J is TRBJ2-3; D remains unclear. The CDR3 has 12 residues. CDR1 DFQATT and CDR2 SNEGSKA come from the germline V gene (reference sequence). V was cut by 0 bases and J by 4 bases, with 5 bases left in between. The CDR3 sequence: CSAREVPDTQYF. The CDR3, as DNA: TGCAGTGCTAGAGAGGTGCCAGATACGCAGTATTTT.